Presented here are 7 T cell receptor beta chains from one specimen sequenced in a study of Graves' ophthalmopathy and Graves' hyperthyroidism. From RNA, the CDR3 regions of TCR beta chains were amplified and sequenced. HTBI primers primed a first-round RT-PCR, and a second-round multiplex PCR followed. TCRdb processed the multiplex PCR reads anew with MiXCR; each CDR3 protein has one entry. The data hold 660,000 or so distinct CDR3 sequences, with about two fifths observed a single time. Sequencing was performed on peripheral blood. The receptors were sampled from an adult man with Graves' ophthalmopathy.

As to this clonotype: A read error is possible here, since a much larger clone lies one base away. The V gene is TRBV11-3, the J gene TRBJ1-2; TRBD1 matches at 7 bases. The CDR3 is 14 amino acids. CDR1 and CDR2 from the germline V gene are SGHNT and YENEEA. CDR3 sequence: CARSALTTGHGYTF. The DNA of the CDR3 is TGTGCCCGCAGCGCGTTGACGACAGGGCATGGCTACACCTTC.

As for this clonotype: Sequence at one end of the junction differs from germline and may be a read error. V gene TRBV10-2 combines with J gene TRBJ1-2; D possibly corresponds to TRBD1 (5 bases). The germline V gene has CDR1 WSHSY and CDR2 SAAADI. The CDR3 totals 15 residues. The CDR3 sequence is CASSPTQASNYGYTF. The CDR3 coding sequence is TGTGCCAGCTCACCAACACAGGCCTCTAACTATGGCTACACCTTC.

CDR3 sequence (DNA): TGTGCCAGCAGTTACTCGGCCAGGGGGCTGAACACTGAAGCTTTCTTT. Amino acids: CASSYSARGLNTEAFF. The chain employs TRBV7-2 and TRBJ1-1; the match to TRBD1 covers 8 bases. Germline V gene data show CDR1 as SGHTA and CDR2 as FQGNSA. V lost 6 bases, J lost 0 bases, and 9 bases stayed unmatched. This CDR3 has 16 residues.

The V and J genes are TRBV19 and TRBJ1-5, with D perhaps TRBD1 (5 bases). Germline CDR1 and CDR2: LNHDA and SQIVND (reference sequence). This CDR3 region has 15 residues. The germline V and J ends were trimmed by 6 bases and 6 bases, with 18 bases remaining between them. In nucleotides, the CDR3 is TGTGCCAGTAGCATGGGGATAGCAGGGTTTCAGCCCCAGCATTTT. This sequence encodes CASSMGIAGFQPQHF.

The sample holds many counts of this clonotype. V usage is TRBV2 and J usage is TRBJ1-5, with D tentatively TRBD1 (6 bases). This CDR3 spans 13 amino acids. Trimming removed 4 bases from V and 6 bases from J, with 10 bases in between. CDR1 SNHLY and CDR2 FYNNEI come from the germline V gene. The CDR3 bases are TGTGCCAGCAGTGTAGACAGGAGTCAGCCCCAGCATTTT. The encoded protein is CASSVDRSQPQHF. Drawing the rest from reference TRBV2 and TRBJ1-5, the complete variable domain is EPEVTQTPSHQVTQMGQEVILRCVPISNHLYFYWYRQILGQKVEFLVSFYNNEISEKSEIFDDQFSVERPDGSNFTLKIRSTKLEDSAMYFCASSVDRSQPQHFGDGTRLSIL.

The chain combines TRBV2 with TRBJ2-7, with D perhaps TRBD2 (7 bases). This CDR3 contains 15 residues. The ends were cut back, 7 bases at V and 3 bases at J, with 19 bases in the middle. CDR1 SNHLY and CDR2 FYNNEI come from the germline V gene. The CDR3 region is CASTRGGGGYYEQYF. CDR3 sequence (DNA): TGTGCCAGCACTCGGGGCGGGGGCGGATACTACGAGCAGTACTTC.

For this clonotype: This could be a read error, since a much larger clone is one nucleotide away. V and J are TRBV7-3 and TRBJ2-5; D is perhaps TRBD2 (6 bases). Germline CDR1 and CDR2: SGHTA and FQGTGA. This CDR3 is built from 14 residues. V lost 6 bases and J lost 1, with 12 bases in between. CDR3 sequence reads: CASRHSGSQETQYF. CDR3 DNA: TGTGCCAGCAGACATAGCGGTTCCCAAGAGACCCAGTACTTC.